This passage covers 12 T cell receptor beta chains from one sample sequenced in a study of blood T cell repertoires in COVID-19. Method: immunoSEQ multiplex PCR; TCRdb's copy keeps in-frame clones and lacks some. This sample has 150,000 to 200,000 clones, with around 76% found just once. Sequencing was done on a sample of PBMCs or T cells enriched from blood (not recorded which). These receptors came from a woman between 50 and 59 years old with acute COVID-19.

This clone has a handful of counts. The CDR3 coding sequence is TGTGCCAGCAGCATATTCCTCGTGCGGGTTAGTGGAAACACCATATATTTT. Translating gives CASSIFLVRVSGNTIYF. The chain recombines TRBV5-7 with TRBJ1-3; D call uncertain. TRBV5-7 carries the ORF label, with uncertain function. The CDR3 consists of 17 residues. V gave up 4 bases and J gave up 3 bases, with 20 bases separating them.

The chain uses TRBV19 and TRBJ1-5; tentative D call: TRBD1 (5 bases). CDR1 is LNHDA and CDR2 is SQIVND in the germline V gene (reference sequence). The CDR3 runs 14 residues. V lost 7 bases to trimming and J lost 4 bases, with 14 bases between them. The CDR3 nucleotides read TGTGCCAGTACCTCAAGTACAGGTAATCAGCCCCAGCATTTT. This encodes CASTSSTGNQPQHF.

The V gene is TRBV10-3, the J gene TRBJ2-3; possibly TRBD1 for D (5 bases). The germline gives CDR1 ENHRY, CDR2 SYGVKD. The germline V and J ends were trimmed by 0 bases and 4 bases, with 8 bases remaining between them. CDR3 length: 14 residues. The CDR3 nucleotides read TGTGCCATCAGTGAGTCTCAGGGATCAGATACGCAGTATTTT. The encoded protein is CAISESQGSDTQYF.

The gene calls are TRBV7-2 and TRBJ2-1; D unresolved. Germline-derived CDR1 and CDR2 are SGHTA and FQGNSA. Trimming left V 2 bases short and J 2 bases short, with 10 bases between. The CDR3 has 15 residues. CDR3 bases: TGTGCCAGCAGCTTACAAGCAGGAACCTACAATGAGCAGTTCTTC. Amino acid sequence: CASSLQAGTYNEQFF.

This chain connects TRBV19 to TRBJ1-2; TRBD1 is a possible D gene (5 bases). Germline CDR1 LNHDA, CDR2 SQIVND (reference sequence). The CDR3 spans 14 residues. Trimming took 4 bases from V and 3 from J, leaving 12 bases between them. In DNA, the CDR3 is TGTGCCAGTAGTAAAGGGCAGGGTGACTATGGCTACACCTTC. Residues: CASSKGQGDYGYTF.

V and J are TRBV28 and TRBJ2-5, with 8 positions matching TRBD2. The CDR3 runs to 15 residues. Germline CDR1 MDHEN, CDR2 SYDVKM. The V and J ends lost 2 bases and 3 bases, in that order; junction bases with no gene match: 5. CDR3: CASSLPQAGEETQYF. Written as DNA, the CDR3 is TGTGCCAGCAGTTTACCCCAAGCGGGAGAAGAGACCCAGTACTTC.

The rearrangement links TRBV18 to TRBJ1-5; D is undetermined. V lost 7 bases and J 3 bases, leaving 10 bases between the germline ends. The CDR3 length is 13 residues. Per germline, CDR1 KGHSH and CDR2 LQKENI. This CDR3 is CASLGSYNQPQHF. The CDR3 region has the DNA TGTGCCAGCTTGGGGAGTTACAATCAGCCCCAGCATTTT.

This chain joins TRBV7-7 and TRBJ2-5; 9 bases align to TRBD1. The CDR3 sequence is 15 residues long. Germline CDR1 and CDR2: SSHAT and FNYEAQ (reference sequence). V lost 1 base and J lost 3; bases outside the gene matches: 3. CDR3 residues: CASSLDWDREETQYF. The DNA of the CDR3 is TGTGCCAGCAGCTTAGATTGGGACAGGGAAGAGACCCAGTACTTC.

The J gene is TRBJ1-6, the V gene TRBV2; 9 positions match TRBD1. Unmatched junction bases numbered 5, after V lost 4 bases and J lost 10 bases. The CDR3 contains 14 residues. Per germline, CDR1 SNHLY and CDR2 FYNNEI. The DNA for the CDR3 is TGTGCCAGCAGTGCCGGGACAGGGATATCACCCCTCCACTTT. Translating gives CASSAGTGISPLHF.

The V and J genes are TRBV4-1 and TRBJ1-1; possibly TRBD1 for D (6 bases). The CDR3 length is 16 residues. V dropped 4 bases and J dropped 8 bases, with 23 bases sitting between them. Looked up from germline, CDR1 is MGHRA and CDR2 is YSYEKL. This chain's CDR3 is CASSLEDGTPGLEAFF. CDR3 DNA sequence: TGCGCCAGCAGCCTAGAGGATGGGACACCTGGTCTGGAAGCTTTCTTT.

This chain uses TRBV21-1 with TRBJ2-7; no DNA check was done on the table's D call, TRBD1. TRBV21-1 counts as a pseudogene. The CDR3 consists of 13 residues. The CDR3 bases are TGTGCCAGCAGCCCGGGACACAAGTACGAGCAGTACGTC. Its translation: CASSPGHKYEQYV.

This clone has a single count. The chain uses TRBV18 and TRBJ1-5; D unclear. Germline V gene lookup returns CDR1 KGHSH and CDR2 LQKENI. Trimming cost V 5 bases and J 3 bases, with 8 bases left between them. The CDR3 runs to 13 residues. In DNA form, the CDR3 reads TGTGCCAGCTCATCGAAACTCAATCAGCCCCAGCATTTT. Its protein product is CASSSKLNQPQHF. Full variable domain (missing parts from reference TRBV18 and TRBJ1-5): NAGVMQNPRHLVRRRGQEARLRCSPMKGHSHVYWYRQLPEEGLKFMVYLQKENIIDESGMPKERFSAEFPKEGPSILRIQQVVRGDSAAYFCASSSKLNQPQHFGDGTRLSIL.